One sample yielded the 30 T cell receptor beta chains listed below, sequenced in a study of shared clonotypes between healthy human individuals. Assay used: immunoSEQ multiplex PCR; TCRdb lists only in-frame clones, some missing. In the table there are roughly 490,000 clones, roughly 78% of which are singletons. Sequenced sample: PBMCs. All receptors come from a woman aged 40 to 50 in good health. Some clones in this sample may be carry-over from other donors' samples.

The rearrangement joins TRBV5-8 to TRBJ1-2; tentatively, D is TRBD1 (6 bases). Germline V lookup: CDR1 SGHTS, CDR2 YDEGEE. V was cut by 1 base and J by 3 bases, with 13 bases left in between. The CDR3 loop spans 15 amino acids. In nucleotides, the CDR3 is TGTGCCAGCAGCTTGATAGGACAGAACTACTATGGCTACACCTTC. The encoded protein is CASSLIGQNYYGYTF. Full variable domain (remainder filled in from reference TRBV5-8 and TRBJ1-2): EAGVTQSPTHLIKTRGQQATLRCSPISGHTSVYWYQQALGLGLQFLLWYDEGEERNRGNFPPRFSGRQFPNYSSELNVNALELEDSALYLCASSLIGQNYYGYTFGSGTRLTVV.

The rearrangement uses TRBV28 and TRBJ1-5; D may be TRBD1 (5 bases). This CDR3 contains 14 residues. Per germline, CDR1 MDHEN and CDR2 SYDVKM. With 0 bases removed from V and 5 bases from J, the gap between germline ends came to 8 bases. The CDR3 region is CASSLWGRDQPQHF. The CDR3 bases are TGTGCCAGCAGTTTATGGGGCAGGGATCAGCCCCAGCATTTT.

With regard to this clone: The junction departs from germline at one end; a sequencing error may be responsible. The chain carries TRBV14 and TRBJ1-3; no clear D gene. CDR1 SGHDN and CDR2 FVKESK come from the germline V gene. The CDR3 has 13 residues. The CDR3: CASSQFSVNTIYF. DNA of the CDR3: TGTGCCAGCAGCCAATTTTCTGTAAACACCATATATTTT. Complete variable domain (other parts from reference TRBV14 and TRBJ1-3): EAGVTQFPSHSVIEKGQTVTLRCDPISGHDNLYWYRRVMGKEIKFLLHFVKESKQDESGMPNNRFLAERTGGTYSTLKVQPAELEDSGVYFCASSQFSVNTIYFGEGSWLTVV.

The genes are TRBV9 and TRBJ2-3; TRBD2 aligns across 8 bases. The CDR3 consists of 16 residues. The ends lost 4 bases at V and 0 bases at J; junction bases unmatched: 7. Germline-derived CDR1 and CDR2 are SGDLS and YYNGEE. The CDR3 DNA sequence: TGTGCCAGCAGCACTAGCGGAAGTACTAGCACAGATACGCAGTATTTT. This codes for CASSTSGSTSTDTQYF.

The rearrangement uses TRBV9 and TRBJ2-7, with D tentatively TRBD2 (6 bases). The CDR3 loop spans 16 amino acids. CDR1 and CDR2 (germline): SGDLS, YYNGEE. Trimming removed 4 bases from V and 6 bases from J, with 23 bases in between. The CDR3 loop is CASSSSPGLLTLEQYF. Written as DNA, the CDR3 is TGTGCCAGCAGCTCCTCGCCGGGACTCCTAACGCTCGAGCAGTACTTC.

J is TRBJ2-1 and V is TRBV7-3, with D unclear. The germline gives CDR1 SGHTA, CDR2 FQGTGA. V lost 3 bases, J lost 0 bases, and 9 bases lay in between. CDR3 length equals 15 residues. In DNA, the CDR3 is TGTGCCAGCAGCTTCGGACCTCGCTCCTACAATGAGCAGTTCTTC. Translated: CASSFGPRSYNEQFF. Together with reference TRBV7-3 and TRBJ2-1, the CDR3 gives the full variable domain: GAGVSQTPSNKVTEKGKYVELRCDPISGHTALYWYRQSLGQGPEFLIYFQGTGAADDSGLPNDRFFAVRPEGSVSTLKIQRTERGDSAVYLCASSFGPRSYNEQFFGPGTRLTVL.

The V and J genes are TRBV4-1 and TRBJ1-5; tentative D call: TRBD1 (5 bases). This CDR3 region has 16 residues. V lost 4 bases to trimming and J lost 4 bases, with 17 bases between them. Looked up from germline, CDR1 is MGHRA and CDR2 is YSYEKL. CDR3 amino acids: CASSLHSDSFNQPQHF. CDR3 sequence (DNA): TGCGCCAGCAGCCTCCATTCTGACAGCTTTAATCAGCCCCAGCATTTT.

This rearrangement joins TRBV15 to TRBJ1-1; D not resolved. Per the germline V gene, CDR1 is LNHNV and CDR2 is YYDKDF (reference sequence). V gave up 5 bases and J gave up 2 bases, with 9 bases separating them. The CDR3 is 13 amino acids. The CDR3 loop is CATSFMRNTEAFF. The CDR3, as DNA: TGTGCCACCAGCTTTATGAGAAACACTGAAGCTTTCTTT.

The chain has TRBV6-5 and TRBJ1-1; D gene uncertain. The ends were cut back, 4 bases at V and 0 bases at J, with 6 bases in the middle. This CDR3 is built from 13 residues. CDR1 is MNHEY, CDR2 SVGAGI, per germline. The CDR3 loop reads CASSSGVNTEAFF. The CDR3 nucleotides read TGTGCCAGCAGTTCTGGGGTGAACACTGAAGCTTTCTTT.

The chain carries TRBV5-1 and TRBJ2-1, with 7 bases aligning to TRBD2. Looked up from germline, CDR1 is SGHRS and CDR2 is YFSETQ. The CDR3 contains 15 residues. Trimming removed 5 bases from V and 0 bases from J; junction bases left unmatched: 5. For the CDR3, the DNA is TGCGCCAGCAGGACTAGCTTTTACTCCTACAATGAGCAGTTCTTC. It encodes CASRTSFYSYNEQFF.

The rearrangement uses TRBV28 and TRBJ1-4; 7 bases map to TRBD1. The CDR3 extends over 16 amino acids. Per the germline V gene, CDR1 is MDHEN and CDR2 is SYDVKM. V gave up 3 bases and J gave up 2 bases; unmatched junction bases: 6. CDR3 bases: TGTGCCAGCAGTTTCTACAGGGGCGCGACTAATGAAAAACTGTTTTTT. Its protein product is CASSFYRGATNEKLFF.

The rearrangement links TRBV25-1 to TRBJ2-3; D unresolved. Trimming stripped 2 bases from V and 6 bases from J, with 12 bases between. The CDR3 covers 14 residues. CDR1 MGHDK and CDR2 SYGVNS come from the germline V gene. This CDR3 is CASSEPGYRDTQYF. The CDR3 DNA follows: TGTGCCAGCAGTGAACCCGGGTATAGGGATACGCAGTATTTT.

The chain joins TRBV9 to TRBJ2-7; 10 bases agree with TRBD2. Germline values: CDR1 SGDLS, CDR2 YYNGEE. J was trimmed by 5 bases and V by 3 bases; bases with no gene match: 11. The CDR3 has 16 amino acids. The CDR3 DNA reads TGTGCCAGCAGCGAAGACCGGGCTAGCGGGAGAAACGAGCAGTACTTC. Protein sequence: CASSEDRASGRNEQYF.

The chain uses TRBV29-1 and TRBJ2-1; 11 bases are a match to TRBD1. Germline CDR1 SQVTM, CDR2 ANQGSEA. CDR3 length: 15 residues. V was clipped by 6 bases and J by 3 bases; unmatched bases: 7. DNA for the CDR3: TGCAGCGTCAAGGGGACAGGGGGTAACTACAATGAGCAGTTCTTC. This codes for CSVKGTGGNYNEQFF.

This chain connects TRBV25-1 to TRBJ2-7; D remains ambiguous. Per germline, CDR1 MGHDK and CDR2 SYGVNS. V was cut by 3 bases and J by 4 bases, with 10 bases left in between. This CDR3 comprises 13 residues. The DNA for the CDR3 is TGTGCCAGCAGTGATCCTCTACTATACGAGCAGTACTTC. Its protein is CASSDPLLYEQYF.

V and J are TRBV30 and TRBJ2-7, with D perhaps TRBD1 (5 bases). This CDR3 is built from 14 residues. V was trimmed by 7 bases and J by 4 bases, leaving 20 bases between them. The germline V gene encodes CDR1 GTSNPN and CDR2 SVGIG (reference sequence). CDR3 in amino acids: CASRQSHLSYEQYF. DNA of the CDR3: TGTGCCTCTCGACAGTCCCATTTGAGTTACGAGCAGTACTTC.

V usage is TRBV21-1 and J usage is TRBJ1-4; the table's D call, TRBD1, was not checked against the DNA. TRBV21-1 is annotated as a pseudogene. CDR3 length: 16 amino acids. The CDR3 DNA sequence: TGTGCCAGCAGCAGACCTAGCGCGTCAGGGGGTGAAAAACTGTTTTTT. Translated, it gives CASSRPSASGGEKLFF.

This clone was seen just once. With a far larger clone one base away, a read error is the likely cause. The same CDR3 can be traced to other DNA sequences in this sample. This chain connects TRBV28 to TRBJ2-7; 7 positions agree with TRBD2. Germline lookup yields CDR1 MDHEN and CDR2 SYDVKM. This CDR3 comprises 17 residues. J gave up 0 bases and V 6 bases, and 14 bases lay outside the gene matches. This chain's CDR3 is CASSLILGGRTSYEQYF. Written as DNA, the CDR3 is TGTGCCAGCAGCTTAATTCTAGGCGGGAGAACCTCCTACGAGCAGTACTTC.

V and J are TRBV5-1 and TRBJ2-7, with TRBD1 as a possible D gene (6 bases). CDR3 length: 13 amino acids. Germline CDR1 is SGHRS and CDR2 is YFSETQ. Trimming pared 10 bases from V and 2 bases from J, leaving 16 bases between. CDR3 sequence: CASQQGRAYEQYF. The CDR3 coding sequence is TGCGCCTCTCAACAGGGTAGGGCCTACGAGCAGTACTTC. The entire variable domain, with the rest obtained from reference TRBV5-1 and TRBJ2-7, is as follows: KAGVTQTPRYLIKTRGQQVTLSCSPISGHRSVSWYQQTPGQGLQFLFEYFSETQRNKGNFPGRFSGRQFSNSRSEMNVSTLELGDSALYLCASQQGRAYEQYFGPGTRLTVT.

This rearrangement joins TRBV7-9 to TRBJ1-4, with D possibly matching TRBD1 (6 bases). Germline-derived CDR1 and CDR2 are SEHNR and FQNEAQ (reference sequence). Between the trimmed V and J ends, which lost 2 bases and 3 bases, there was a span of 13 bases. This CDR3 has 16 residues. CDR3 bases: TGTGCCAGCAGCTTACTGGTGGGGGCGGCTAATGAAAAACTGTTTTTT. Amino acids: CASSLLVGAANEKLFF.

This clone has more than one count but fewer than ten. The genes are TRBV6-1 and TRBJ2-2; TRBD1 aligns across 8 bases. Germline V gene lookup returns CDR1 MNHNS and CDR2 SASEGT. The V gene end was trimmed by 7 bases and the J gene end by 4 bases; junction bases not matched to a gene: 5. The CDR3 is 14 amino acids. The CDR3 loop is CASMTGAGTGELFF. The DNA for the CDR3 is TGTGCCAGCATGACAGGGGCGGGCACCGGGGAGCTGTTTTTT.

This clone was counted a single time. This chain links TRBV10-3 with TRBJ2-5; D might be TRBD1 (5 bases). The CDR3 length is 13 residues. Germline loops: CDR1 ENHRY, CDR2 SYGVKD. V lost 4 bases, J lost 1 base, and 7 bases lay in between. The CDR3 reads CAISGQSQETQYF. CDR3 nucleotides: TGTGCCATCAGTGGACAGTCCCAAGAGACCCAGTACTTC.

V usage is TRBV6-5 and J usage is TRBJ2-7; D not certain. V lost 0 bases to trimming and J lost 2 bases, with 11 bases between them. CDR1 and CDR2 from the germline V gene are MNHEY and SVGAGI. CDR3 length equals 15 residues. Here the CDR3 DNA reads TGTGCCAGCAGTTACTCATCCGGGTCCGCCTACGAGCAGTACTTC. Encoded protein: CASSYSSGSAYEQYF.

V and J are TRBV5-4 and TRBJ2-5; perhaps TRBD1 as D (6 bases). Germline values: CDR1 SGHNT, CDR2 YYREEE (reference sequence). V shed 4 bases and J shed 4 bases, with 17 bases lying between them. The CDR3 consists of 15 residues. CDR3 bases: TGTGCCAGCAGCCAAGAGACAGGATACGGAGAGACCCAGTACTTC. Protein: CASSQETGYGETQYF.

This chain uses TRBV7-8 with TRBJ1-5; D is undetermined. The CDR3 covers 12 residues. Germline CDR1 is SGHVS and CDR2 is FQNEAQ. V lost 0 bases, J lost 8 bases, and 5 bases lay in between. Here the CDR3 DNA reads TGTGCCAGCAGCTTAGCACCGGAGCCCCAGCATTTT. Translation gives CASSLAPEPQHF.

The chain couples TRBV5-1 to TRBJ2-2; 9 bases match TRBD1. V shed 2 bases and J 8 bases; nucleotides not matched to a gene: 7. The CDR3 totals 15 residues. Per the germline V gene, CDR1 is SGHRS and CDR2 is YFSETQ. CDR3 coding DNA: TGCGCCAGCAGCTTAAGGACAGGGGAAGCGGGGGAGCTGTTTTTT. It is translated as CASSLRTGEAGELFF. The full variable domain, its missing parts supplied by reference TRBV5-1 and TRBJ2-2, is KAGVTQTPRYLIKTRGQQVTLSCSPISGHRSVSWYQQTPGQGLQFLFEYFSETQRNKGNFPGRFSGRQFSNSRSEMNVSTLELGDSALYLCASSLRTGEAGELFFGEGSRLTVL.

The V gene is TRBV19, the J gene TRBJ2-3, with 9 bases identical to TRBD1. The CDR3 length is 13 residues. J was trimmed by 6 bases and V by 6 bases; bases with no gene match: 4. Germline lookup yields CDR1 LNHDA and CDR2 SQIVND (reference sequence). CDR3 sequence: CASRRQGEDTQYF. The CDR3 DNA reads as TGTGCCAGTAGGCGACAGGGGGAGGATACGCAGTATTTT.

The gene calls are TRBV4-3 and TRBJ1-3, with D unresolved. The CDR3 is 13 amino acids. V lost 0 bases, J lost 4 bases, and 4 bases lay in between. Germline loops: CDR1 LGHNA, CDR2 YSLEER. The CDR3, as DNA: TGCGCCAGCAGCCAAGAGGGAGGAAACACCATATATTTT. It is translated as CASSQEGGNTIYF.

As to this clone: With only one base between it and a far larger clone, this is likely a read error. CDR3 in amino acids: CASSPAGGPNQPQHF. CDR3 bases: TGTGCCAGCAGCCCCGCAGGGGGACCCAATCAGCCCCAGCATTTT. This rearrangement joins TRBV7-2 to TRBJ1-5; 7 bases match TRBD1. This CDR3 has 15 residues. The germline V gene encodes CDR1 SGHTA and CDR2 FQGNSA. Trimming cost V 5 bases and J 3 bases; bases outside gene matches: 7.

The V gene is TRBV5-1, the J gene TRBJ2-2, with 8 nucleotides matching TRBD2. J lost 2 bases, V lost 4 bases, and 7 bases had no gene match. The CDR3 sequence is 16 residues long. Germline lookup yields CDR1 SGHRS and CDR2 YFSETQ. CDR3 protein: CASSATGGVNTGELFF. CDR3 sequence (DNA): TGCGCCAGCAGCGCCACGGGAGGGGTCAACACCGGGGAGCTGTTTTTT.